This T cell receptor beta chain was recovered during a study of identifying expanded T cells in peripheral blood. This clone came up once. Its antigen is currently unknown. This CDR3 has 17 amino acids. V lost 4 bases to trimming and J lost 5 bases; unmatched junction nucleotides: 14. Germline lookup yields CDR1 LNHNV and CDR2 YYDKDF (reference sequence). TCRdb's table, derived via immunoSEQ multiplex PCR, lists solely in-frame clones and lacks some. The table lists about 85,000 clones, 88% of them singletons. During the collection period, no donor immune events like infections were recorded. Study-wide findings and caveats: Clone count variance between approximately two-week samples rose with total template count.

Sequenced: blood. The receptor's source is a person aged 18 to 70 in good health. The rearrangement links TRBV15 to TRBJ2-5, with 9 positions matching TRBD1. The CDR3 is CATSTVEILDRGETQYF. In DNA, the CDR3 is TGTGCCACCAGCACGGTAGAAATATTGGACAGGGGCGAGACCCAGTACTTC.